This T cell receptor beta chain was identified during a study of T cell responses to AZD1222 COVID-19 vaccine. Regarding the study as a whole: Spike-specific TCR breadth and depth grew following two AZD1222 doses. Spike-spanning, vaccine-associated CD4 TCRs were dominant at 160-218 and 743-854. Repertoire sampling was restricted to post-peak T cell response timepoints. Donors in the cohort were predominantly white British and more often female, and clonal diversity was possibly underestimated.

Germline V gene lookup returns CDR1 ENHRY and CDR2 SYGVKD. Trimming took off 4 bases at V and 3 bases at J, with 18 bases between the two ends. CDR3 length: 16 amino acids. In its sample, this clone was seen a few times. Its antigen is undetermined. Some clones are missing from TCRdb's copy, which holds only in-frame ones; the method was immunoSEQ multiplex PCR. The sample includes 120,000 or so clones, roughly 89% of them seen just once. The clonotype originates from an adult who received the AZD1222 COVID-19 vaccine. The sequencing used peripheral blood, collected 28 days after the second AZD1222 dose. V usage is TRBV10-3 and J usage is TRBJ1-2; D gene unclear. The CDR3, as DNA: TGTGCCATCAGTGGCCAGAGGGTTTCATATGACTATGGCTACACCTTC. Amino acid sequence: CAISGQRVSYDYGYTF.